Presented here are 14 T cell receptor beta chains from one specimen sequenced in a study of shared T cell receptors in the human thymus. The repertoire was sequenced with immunoSEQ multiplex PCR; TCRdb's copy has only in-frame clones and lacks some. The sample holds about 380,000 clones; around 95% are singletons and the top ten take 0.015% to 0.02%. The sequencing sample was made of thymocytes. All receptors derive from a human donor.

This chain joins TRBV28 and TRBJ2-3, with no clear D. The ends were cut back, 1 base at V and 1 base at J, with 6 bases in the middle. CDR3 length: 14 amino acids. Germline CDR1 and CDR2: MDHEN and SYDVKM. DNA of the CDR3: TGTGCCAGCAGTTTATTTAGACGCACAGATACGCAGTATTTT. It yields the protein CASSLFRRTDTQYF.

The V call is TRBV7-9, the J call TRBJ1-2; 8 bases are shared with TRBD1. CDR1 is SEHNR, CDR2 FQNEAQ, per germline (reference sequence). V shed 2 bases, J shed 2 bases, and the junction held 1 base outside the gene matches. The CDR3 sequence is 14 residues long. The chain's CDR3 is CASSLQGANYGYTF. The CDR3 DNA reads as TGTGCCAGCAGCTTACAGGGGGCGAACTATGGCTACACCTTC. The full variable domain, its missing parts supplied by reference TRBV7-9 and TRBJ1-2, is DTGVSQNPRHKITKRGQNVTFRCDPISEHNRLYWYRQTLGQGPEFLTYFQNEAQLEKSRLLSDRFSAERPKGSFSTLEIQRTEQGDSAMYLCASSLQGANYGYTFGSGTRLTVV.

This chain connects TRBV7-8 to TRBJ2-3, with D unclear. The ends were cut back, 3 bases at V and 7 bases at J, with 8 bases in the middle. The CDR3 covers 12 residues. Germline CDR1 and CDR2: SGHVS and FQNEAQ. The CDR3 reads CASSFPLNTQYF. The CDR3, as DNA: TGTGCCAGCAGCTTTCCTCTAAATACGCAGTATTTT. Complete variable domain (other parts from reference TRBV7-8 and TRBJ2-3): GAGVSQSPRYKVAKRGQDVALRCDPISGHVSLFWYQQALGQGPEFLTYFQNEAQLDKSGLPSDRFFAERPEGSVSTLKIQRTQQEDSAVYLCASSFPLNTQYFGPGTRLTVL.

The V gene is TRBV6-6, the J gene TRBJ2-7, with D perhaps TRBD1 (6 bases). The CDR3 is made up of 15 amino acids. Germline CDR1 and CDR2: MNHNY and SVGAGI (reference sequence). Trimming removed 6 bases at V and 4 bases at J, with 19 bases between. CDR3 in amino acids: CASSPGQGPLYEQYF. The CDR3 nucleotides are TGTGCCAGCAGCCCCGGGCAGGGGCCTTTGTACGAGCAGTACTTC.

This chain uses TRBV27 with TRBJ2-1; 13 nucleotides line up with TRBD2. The V segment lost 6 bases and the J segment 2 bases; nucleotides outside the gene matches: 22. The V gene's germline CDR1 is MNHEY and CDR2 SMNVEV (reference sequence). This CDR3 is 22 amino acids long. The CDR3 sequence is CASRPILVSGTSGTVAYNEQFF. CDR3 nucleotides: TGTGCCAGCAGACCCATCCTTGTTTCCGGGACTAGCGGGACGGTGGCCTACAATGAGCAGTTCTTC.

The chain is built from TRBV4-1 and TRBJ1-2; possible D gene TRBD1, 5 bases. The CDR3 is 12 residues long. Looked up from germline, CDR1 is MGHRA and CDR2 is YSYEKL. The V gene lost 1 base and the J gene lost 8 bases, with 8 bases spanning the gap. The CDR3 region has the DNA TGCGCCAGCAGCCAAGTGGGGGAGGGCTACACCTTC. Residues: CASSQVGEGYTF.

This chain links TRBV19 with TRBJ1-5; 7 bases are shared with TRBD1. This CDR3 has 17 residues. V lost 6 bases and J lost 2; bases outside the gene matches: 13. Germline V gene lookup returns CDR1 LNHDA and CDR2 SQIVND (reference sequence). This CDR3 reads CASSLDRAQGGNQPQHF. In DNA form, the CDR3 reads TGTGCCAGTAGCCTTGACAGGGCCCAGGGTGGCAATCAGCCCCAGCATTTT.

The chain couples TRBV7-2 to TRBJ1-1; maybe TRBD1 (5 bases). Per the germline V gene, CDR1 is SGHTA and CDR2 is FQGNSA. The CDR3 spans 16 residues. The ends were cut back, 4 bases at V and 7 bases at J, with 22 bases in the middle. CDR3 region: CASSWTKWADKFEAFF. The CDR3 DNA sequence: TGTGCCAGCAGCTGGACAAAGTGGGCCGACAAATTTGAAGCTTTCTTT.

V usage is TRBV5-4 and J usage is TRBJ2-2; D ambiguous. Deletions cut 2 bases from V and 5 bases from J, with 7 bases between. Per the germline V gene, CDR1 is SGHNT and CDR2 is YYREEE (reference sequence). This CDR3 contains 13 residues. Written as DNA, the CDR3 is TGTGCCAGCAGCTTCTGGGGAACCGGGGAGCTGTTTTTT. Amino acid sequence: CASSFWGTGELFF.

This clone has only one observation. The chain employs TRBV30 and TRBJ2-6, with D possibly matching TRBD1 (6 bases). With 6 bases removed from V and 3 bases from J, the gap between germline ends came to 18 bases. Looked up from germline, CDR1 is GTSNPN and CDR2 is SVGIG (reference sequence). The CDR3 has 16 residues. The CDR3 region has the DNA TGTGCCTGCCCCGAACAGGGCCGATATGGGGCCAACGTCCTGACTTTC. Its protein product is CACPEQGRYGANVLTF.

V gene TRBV4-3 combines with J gene TRBJ2-7; D is perhaps TRBD1 (6 bases). Germline lookup yields CDR1 LGHNA and CDR2 YSLEER. V was clipped by 1 base and J by 2 bases, with 15 bases between them. This CDR3 region has 16 residues. For the CDR3, the DNA is TGCGCCAGCAGCCAAGGGACGGGACACGCCGCCTACGAGCAGTACTTC. This codes for CASSQGTGHAAYEQYF.

The rearrangement joins TRBV21-1 to TRBJ2-7; TRBD1, the D gene given by the table, was not confirmed from the DNA. TRBV21-1 is recorded as a pseudogene. The CDR3 covers 14 residues. The CDR3 here is CASIPIRGSYEQYF. The CDR3 coding sequence is TGTGCCAGCATCCCGATCAGGGGTTCCTACGAGCAGTACTTC.

This clone has a handful of counts. The V and J genes are TRBV20-1 and TRBJ2-2; D ambiguous. The V gene's germline CDR1 is DFQATT and CDR2 SNEGSKA (reference sequence). CDR3 length: 11 residues. V lost 2 bases to trimming and J lost 6 bases, with 4 bases between them. CDR3 sequence reads: CSARSPGELFF. The CDR3 DNA is TGCAGTGCTAGAAGCCCCGGGGAGCTGTTTTTT.

The rearrangement uses TRBV28 and TRBJ2-7, with D possibly matching TRBD2 (5 bases). CDR1 MDHEN and CDR2 SYDVKM come from the germline V gene. Trimming took off 2 bases at V and 2 bases at J, with 13 bases between the two ends. The length of the CDR3 is 15 residues. In nucleotides, the CDR3 is TGTGCCAGCAGTTTACCAGTAGCGCGGACCTACGAGCAGTACTTC. Protein product: CASSLPVARTYEQYF.